This paragraph covers one T cell receptor (beta chain) sequence. This entry is derived from a study of blood T cells in healthy people across ages. This CDR3 has 13 residues. Germline V gene sequence: CDR1 SSHAT, CDR2 FNYEAQ (reference sequence). Sample-barcoded 5' priming and a J-beta primer mix drove a second PCR of roughly 6 to 12 cycles. One entry per CDR3 protein, called by TCRdb with MiXCR from the 5' RACE reads. The table records hundreds of thousands of distinct CDR3 sequences, roughly 64% of them present only once. Healthy Russian Caucasian donors spanned ages roughly 6 to 100 years. The source of this sequence is a man younger than 40 in good health. The sequenced material came from blood. The J gene is TRBJ2-7, the V gene TRBV7-7; a weak D match, TRBD1 (8 bases). CDR3 DNA sequence: TGTGCTTGCAGCCTGACAGGGGAGGGAGAGCAGTACTTC. This encodes CACSLTGEGEQYF. The variable domain in full, completed from reference TRBV7-7 and TRBJ2-7, reads GAGVSQSPRYKVTKRGQDVTLRCDPISSHATLYWYQQALGQGPEFLTYFNYEAQPDKSGLPSDRFSAERPEGSISTLTIQRTEQRDSAMYRCACSLTGEGEQYFGPGTRLTVT.